This TCR beta chain came from a study of blood T cell repertoires in COVID-19. A COVID-19 case was met by exposed participants within 2 weeks before study entry. Original handling: Reference gene primers were amplified, and this amplification served to estimate nucleated cell counts. Some clones are missing from TCRdb's copy, which holds only in-frame ones; the method was immunoSEQ multiplex PCR. The V and J calls and clone size are taken from that table; D and trimming were inferred from the DNA. The table has fewer than 250,000 clones, 85% to 90% seen once. The V gene lost 0 bases and the J gene lost 6 bases, with 11 bases spanning the gap. CDR1 and CDR2 from the germline V gene are MNHEY and SVGEGT. The CDR3 sequence is 15 residues long.

The V call is TRBV6-2 or TRBV6-3, the J call TRBJ2-2; perhaps TRBD2 as D (7 bases). The sequenced sample was PBMCs or T cells enriched from blood (not recorded which). The sequence was obtained from a man aged 25 to 45 who had been exposed to COVID-19. In DNA form, the CDR3 reads TGTGCCAGCAGTTACTCTCGGGGGGCTCCCGGGGAGCTGTTTTTT. Residues: CASSYSRGAPGELFF.